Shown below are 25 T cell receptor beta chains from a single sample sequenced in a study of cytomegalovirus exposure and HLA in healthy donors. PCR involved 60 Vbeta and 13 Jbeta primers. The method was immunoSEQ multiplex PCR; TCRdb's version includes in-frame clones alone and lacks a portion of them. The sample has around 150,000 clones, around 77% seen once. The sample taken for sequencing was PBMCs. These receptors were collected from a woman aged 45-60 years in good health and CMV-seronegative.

DNA for the CDR3: TGTGCCAGCAGTTACTCGGCGGAGAGTGGAAACACCATATATTTT. Amino acids: CASSYSAESGNTIYF. This chain uses TRBV6-5 with TRBJ1-3; D remains unclear. Trimming took 0 bases from V and 3 from J, leaving 9 bases between them. Looked up from germline, CDR1 is MNHEY and CDR2 is SVGAGI. This CDR3 contains 15 residues.

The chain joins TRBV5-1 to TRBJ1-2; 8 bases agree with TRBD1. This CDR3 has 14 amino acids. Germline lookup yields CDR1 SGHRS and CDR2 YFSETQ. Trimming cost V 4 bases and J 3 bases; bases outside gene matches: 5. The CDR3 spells CASSPGQGYYGYTF. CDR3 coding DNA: TGCGCCAGCAGCCCAGGACAGGGCTACTATGGCTACACCTTC.

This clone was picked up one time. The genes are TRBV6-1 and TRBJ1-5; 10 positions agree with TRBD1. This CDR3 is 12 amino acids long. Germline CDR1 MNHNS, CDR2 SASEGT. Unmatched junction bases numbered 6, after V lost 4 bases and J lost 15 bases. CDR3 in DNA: TGTGCCAGCAGTGGAGGGGACAGGGGTTCGCATTTT. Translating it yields CASSGGDRGSHF.

The CDR3 loop reads CASSSVLAVNTEAFF. CDR3 bases: TGTGCCAGCAGTTCCGTACTCGCTGTGAACACTGAAGCTTTCTTT. V and J are TRBV6-6 and TRBJ1-1, with no clear D. The germline CDR1 and CDR2 sequences are MNHNY and SVGAGI (reference sequence). The germline V and J ends were trimmed by 4 bases and 0 bases, with 12 bases remaining between them. The CDR3 runs to 15 residues.

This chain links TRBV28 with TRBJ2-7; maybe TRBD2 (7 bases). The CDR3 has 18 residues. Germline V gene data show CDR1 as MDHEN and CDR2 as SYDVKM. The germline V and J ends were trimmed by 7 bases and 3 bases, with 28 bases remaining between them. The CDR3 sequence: CASISGGGGEDKIYEQYF. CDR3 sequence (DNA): TGTGCCAGCATCTCGGGGGGCGGAGGGGAAGACAAAATCTACGAGCAGTACTTC.

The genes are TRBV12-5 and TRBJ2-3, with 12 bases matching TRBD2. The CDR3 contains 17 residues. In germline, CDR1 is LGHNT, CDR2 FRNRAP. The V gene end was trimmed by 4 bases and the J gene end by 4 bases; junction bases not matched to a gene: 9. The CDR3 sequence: CASGSRSLAGGPDTQYF. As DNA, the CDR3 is TGTGCTAGTGGTTCACGATCACTAGCGGGGGGACCAGATACGCAGTATTTT.

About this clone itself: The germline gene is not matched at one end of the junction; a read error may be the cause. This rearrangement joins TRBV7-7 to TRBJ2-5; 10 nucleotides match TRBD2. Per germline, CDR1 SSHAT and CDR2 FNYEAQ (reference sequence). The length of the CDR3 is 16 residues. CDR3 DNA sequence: TGTGCTAGCAGCTCTCCACTAGCGGGGAGTCAAGAGACCCAGTACTTC. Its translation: CASSSPLAGSQETQYF.

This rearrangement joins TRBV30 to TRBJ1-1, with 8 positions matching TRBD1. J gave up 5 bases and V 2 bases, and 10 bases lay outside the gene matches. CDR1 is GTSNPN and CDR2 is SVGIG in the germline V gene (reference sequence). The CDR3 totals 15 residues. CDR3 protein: CAWSTQGALRTEAFF. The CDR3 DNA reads TGTGCCTGGAGTACCCAGGGGGCTTTGAGGACTGAAGCTTTCTTT.

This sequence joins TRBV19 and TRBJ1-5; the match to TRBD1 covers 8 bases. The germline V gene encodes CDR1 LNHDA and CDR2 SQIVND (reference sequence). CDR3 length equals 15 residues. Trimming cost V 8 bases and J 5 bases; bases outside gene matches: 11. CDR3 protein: CASSGLDRVDQPQHF. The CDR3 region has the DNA TGTGCCAGTTCCGGCCTGGACAGGGTTGATCAGCCCCAGCATTTT. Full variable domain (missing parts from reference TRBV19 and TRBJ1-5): DGGITQSPKYLFRKEGQNVTLSCEQNLNHDAMYWYRQDPGQGLRLIYYSQIVNDFQKGDIAEGYSVSREKKESFPLTVTSAQKNPTAFYLCASSGLDRVDQPQHFGDGTRLSIL.

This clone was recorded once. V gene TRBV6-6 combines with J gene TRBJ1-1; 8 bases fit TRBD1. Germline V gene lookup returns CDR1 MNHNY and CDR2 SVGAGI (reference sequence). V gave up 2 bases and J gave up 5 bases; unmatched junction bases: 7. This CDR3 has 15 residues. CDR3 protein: CASSYRGQGRTEAFF. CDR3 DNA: TGTGCCAGCAGTTACCGCGGACAGGGAAGAACTGAAGCTTTCTTT.

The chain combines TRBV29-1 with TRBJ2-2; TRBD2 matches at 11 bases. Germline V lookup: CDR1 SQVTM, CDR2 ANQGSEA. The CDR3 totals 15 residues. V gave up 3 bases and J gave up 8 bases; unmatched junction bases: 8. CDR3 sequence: CSVDGLAGGGGELFF. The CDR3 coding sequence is TGCAGCGTTGATGGGCTAGCGGGGGGTGGAGGGGAGCTGTTTTTT.

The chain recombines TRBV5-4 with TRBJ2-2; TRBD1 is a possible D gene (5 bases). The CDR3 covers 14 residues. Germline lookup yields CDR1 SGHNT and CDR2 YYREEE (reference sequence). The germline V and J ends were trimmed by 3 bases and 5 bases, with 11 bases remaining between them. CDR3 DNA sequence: TGTGCCAGCAGCTACCTGGACAAAACCGGGGAGCTGTTTTTT. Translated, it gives CASSYLDKTGELFF.

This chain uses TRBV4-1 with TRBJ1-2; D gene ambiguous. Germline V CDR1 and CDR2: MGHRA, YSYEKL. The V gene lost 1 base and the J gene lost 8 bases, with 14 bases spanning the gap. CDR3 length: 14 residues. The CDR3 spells CASSQVYVSGGYTF. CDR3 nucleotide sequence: TGCGCCAGCAGCCAAGTATATGTTTCTGGCGGCTACACCTTC.

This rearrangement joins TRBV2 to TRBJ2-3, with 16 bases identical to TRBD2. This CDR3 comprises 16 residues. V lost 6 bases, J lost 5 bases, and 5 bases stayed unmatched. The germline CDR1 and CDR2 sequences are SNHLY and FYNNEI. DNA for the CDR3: TGTGCCAGCAGCCTGGGACTAGCGGGGGGGGGAGATACGCAGTATTTT. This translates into CASSLGLAGGGDTQYF.

The CDR3 DNA reads as TGCGCCAGCAGACCCGACTTTAGATACACGTCGGCCGGGGAGCTGTTTTTT. The encoded protein is CASRPDFRYTSAGELFF. The chain is built from TRBV5-1 and TRBJ2-2; no firm D call. The ends were cut back, 5 bases at V and 6 bases at J, with 23 bases in the middle. The germline V gene has CDR1 SGHRS and CDR2 YFSETQ. The CDR3 is 17 residues long.

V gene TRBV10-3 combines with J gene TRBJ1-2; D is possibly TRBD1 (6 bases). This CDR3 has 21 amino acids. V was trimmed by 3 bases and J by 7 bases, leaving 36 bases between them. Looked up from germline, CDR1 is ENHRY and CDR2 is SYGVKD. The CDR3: CAISDTHYTLLKQGRNSGYTF. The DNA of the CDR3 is TGTGCCATCAGTGATACCCATTATACGCTACTCAAGCAGGGGCGAAACAGTGGCTACACCTTC.

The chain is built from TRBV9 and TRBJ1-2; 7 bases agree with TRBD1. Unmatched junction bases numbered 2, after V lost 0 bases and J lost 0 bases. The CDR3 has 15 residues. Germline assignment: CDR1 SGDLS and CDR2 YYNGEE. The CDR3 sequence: CASSVEGAPNYGYTF. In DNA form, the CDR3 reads TGTGCCAGCAGCGTAGAGGGGGCCCCTAACTATGGCTACACCTTC.

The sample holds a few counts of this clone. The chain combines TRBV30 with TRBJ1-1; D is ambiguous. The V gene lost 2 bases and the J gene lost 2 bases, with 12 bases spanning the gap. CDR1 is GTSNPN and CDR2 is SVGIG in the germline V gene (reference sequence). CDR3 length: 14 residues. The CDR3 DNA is TGTGCCTGGAGTCAAGAGCCGTTTAACACTGAAGCTTTCTTT. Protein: CAWSQEPFNTEAFF.

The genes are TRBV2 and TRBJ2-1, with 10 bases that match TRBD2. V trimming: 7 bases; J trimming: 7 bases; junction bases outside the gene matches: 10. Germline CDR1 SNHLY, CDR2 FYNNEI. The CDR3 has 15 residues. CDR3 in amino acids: CASTQRGGEANEQFF. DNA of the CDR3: TGTGCCAGCACCCAGCGGGGGGGTGAGGCGAATGAGCAGTTCTTC.

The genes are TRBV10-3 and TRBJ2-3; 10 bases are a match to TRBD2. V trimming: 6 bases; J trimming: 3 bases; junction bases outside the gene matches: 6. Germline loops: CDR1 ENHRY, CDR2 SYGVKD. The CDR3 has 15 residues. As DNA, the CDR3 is TGTGCCATCAGCAACGGACTAGCGGAGACAGATACGCAGTATTTT. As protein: CAISNGLAETDTQYF.

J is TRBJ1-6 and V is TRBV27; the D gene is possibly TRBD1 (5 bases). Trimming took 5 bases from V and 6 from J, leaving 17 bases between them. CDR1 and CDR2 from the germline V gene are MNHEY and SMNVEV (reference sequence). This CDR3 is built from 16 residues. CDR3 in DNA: TGTGCCAGCAGTCCTACTCAGGGCTACCGTAATTCACCCCTCCACTTT. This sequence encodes CASSPTQGYRNSPLHF.

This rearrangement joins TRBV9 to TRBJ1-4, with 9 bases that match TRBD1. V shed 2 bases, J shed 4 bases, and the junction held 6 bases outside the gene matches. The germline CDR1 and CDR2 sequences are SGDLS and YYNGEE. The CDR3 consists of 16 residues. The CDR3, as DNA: TGTGCCAGCAGCGTCGGGACAGGGAATGTTAATGAAAAACTGTTTTTT. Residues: CASSVGTGNVNEKLFF.

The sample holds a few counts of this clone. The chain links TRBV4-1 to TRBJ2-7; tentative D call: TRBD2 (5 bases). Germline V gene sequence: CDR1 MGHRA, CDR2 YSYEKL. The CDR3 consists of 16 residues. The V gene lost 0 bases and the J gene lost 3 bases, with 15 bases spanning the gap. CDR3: CASSQESRSGLYEQYF. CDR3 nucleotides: TGCGCCAGCAGCCAAGAATCTCGATCCGGACTCTACGAGCAGTACTTC.

In DNA form, the CDR3 reads TGTGCCAGCAGCCGGGGGTCCTCTGGAAACACCATATATTTT. Translated, it gives CASSRGSSGNTIYF. The J gene is TRBJ1-3, the V gene TRBV5-8, with D perhaps TRBD1 (5 bases). The germline CDR1 and CDR2 sequences are SGHTS and YDEGEE. The CDR3 runs 14 residues. Trimming shortened V by 4 bases and J by 0 bases, and 8 bases separated the two germline ends.

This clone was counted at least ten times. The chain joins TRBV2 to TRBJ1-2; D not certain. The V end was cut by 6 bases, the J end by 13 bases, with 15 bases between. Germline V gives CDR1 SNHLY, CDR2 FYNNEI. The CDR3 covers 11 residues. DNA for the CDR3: TGTGCCAGCAGCGTCTCTAAACTACGCACCTTC. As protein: CASSVSKLRTF.